These 7 T cell receptor beta chains share one sample of origin, sequenced in a study of blood T cell repertoires in COVID-19. Sequencing was performed with immunoSEQ multiplex PCR; in TCRdb, only in-frame clones are kept and a portion is missing. The profile shows fewer than 150,000 clones, 84% of them singletons. The sequenced sample was peripheral blood. Source of these receptors: a human donor in a cohort sampled during active COVID-19.

This clone occurred once. The gene calls are TRBV21-1 and TRBJ2-5; the table's D call, TRBD2, was not checked against the DNA. TRBV21-1 is a pseudogene segment. This CDR3 contains 19 residues. CDR3 region: CASSNQPRTTSGDQETQYF. The CDR3, as DNA: TGTGCCAGCAGCAACCAGCCCCGTACGACTAGCGGAGATCAAGAGACCCAGTACTTC.

This clone has a single count. This chain uses TRBV2 with TRBJ1-1, with 7 bases that match TRBD1. Germline trimming cut 4 bases from V and 4 bases from J; bases unmatched to any gene: 3. Per the germline V gene, CDR1 is SNHLY and CDR2 is FYNNEI. This CDR3 has 13 amino acids. CDR3 DNA: TGTGCCAGCAGTGGACAGGGTAGCACTGAAGCTTTCTTT. Its translation is CASSGQGSTEAFF.

The chain has TRBV30 and TRBJ2-1; TRBD2 is a possible D gene (7 bases). V shed 3 bases and J shed 6 bases, with 18 bases lying between them. This CDR3 spans 15 amino acids. Germline CDR1 GTSNPN, CDR2 SVGIG (reference sequence). The CDR3 DNA sequence: TGTGCCTGGAGAGGGGGGGCCTCTTCGGCCAATGAGCAGTTCTTC. It yields the protein CAWRGGASSANEQFF. Full variable domain (rest looked up from reference TRBV30 and TRBJ2-1): SQTIHQWPATLVQPVGSPLSLECTVEGTSNPNLYWYRQAAGRGLQLLFYSVGIGQISSEVPQNLSASRPQDRQFILSSKKLLLSDSGFYLCAWRGGASSANEQFFGPGTRLTVL.

The rearrangement uses TRBV6-5 and TRBJ1-1; 7 positions agree with TRBD1. This CDR3 spans 14 amino acids. The germline CDR1 and CDR2 sequences are MNHEY and SVGAGI. V was clipped by 7 bases and J by 8 bases; unmatched bases: 13. For the CDR3, the DNA is TGTGCCAGCACTCCCTCTGGGACAGCCTTCGAAGCTTTCTTT. This translates into CASTPSGTAFEAFF.

The chain combines TRBV18 with TRBJ2-5, with 7 bases matching TRBD2. The CDR3 runs 15 residues. Germline loops: CDR1 KGHSH, CDR2 LQKENI. Trimming took 3 bases from V and 2 from J; bases not matched to a gene: 6. The CDR3 is CASSPRPSGQETQYF. The CDR3 nucleotides read TGTGCCAGCTCACCCCGGCCTAGCGGACAAGAGACCCAGTACTTC.

This chain connects TRBV5-6 to TRBJ1-2; the D gene is possibly TRBD1 (6 bases). The germline gives CDR1 SGHDT, CDR2 YYEEEE. The CDR3 consists of 16 residues. The V end lost 0 bases, the J end lost 4 bases, and 16 bases lay between the germline ends. As DNA, the CDR3 is TGTGCCAGCAGCTTGGTTTATCGGGCACAGGGCTATGGCTACACCTTC. This translates into CASSLVYRAQGYGYTF.

V and J are TRBV11-2 and TRBJ1-2; TRBD1 might be the D (6 bases). Germline V lookup: CDR1 SGHAT, CDR2 FQNNGV. The CDR3 runs 15 residues. V was clipped by 5 bases and J by 4 bases, with 17 bases between them. CDR3 protein: CASSQGGGIGYGYTF. CDR3 bases: TGTGCCAGCAGCCAGGGAGGGGGGATCGGCTATGGCTACACCTTC.